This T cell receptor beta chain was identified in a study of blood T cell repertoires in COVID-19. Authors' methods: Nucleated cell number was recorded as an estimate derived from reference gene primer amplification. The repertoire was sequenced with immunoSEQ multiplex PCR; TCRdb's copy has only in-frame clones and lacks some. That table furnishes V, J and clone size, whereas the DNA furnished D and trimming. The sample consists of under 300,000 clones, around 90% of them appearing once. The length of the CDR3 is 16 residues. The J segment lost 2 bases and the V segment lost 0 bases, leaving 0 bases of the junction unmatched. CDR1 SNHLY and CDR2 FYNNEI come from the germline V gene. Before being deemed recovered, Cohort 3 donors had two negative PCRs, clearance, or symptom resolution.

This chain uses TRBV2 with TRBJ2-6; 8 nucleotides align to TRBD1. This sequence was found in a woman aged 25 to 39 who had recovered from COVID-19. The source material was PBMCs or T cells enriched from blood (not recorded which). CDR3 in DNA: TGTGCCAGCAGTGAAGCGGGACAGGCTGGGGCCAACGTCCTGACTTTC. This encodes CASSEAGQAGANVLTF. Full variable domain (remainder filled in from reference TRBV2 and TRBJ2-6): EPEVTQTPSHQVTQMGQEVILRCVPISNHLYFYWYRQILGQKVEFLVSFYNNEISEKSEIFDDQFSVERPDGSNFTLKIRSTKLEDSAMYFCASSEAGQAGANVLTFGAGSRLTVL.